This TCR beta chain was profiled in a study of T cell responses to AZD1222 COVID-19 vaccine. For the study at large: Pooling covered second doses at about 4 or about 12 weeks. Study-wide results and limits: Among spike-specific TCRs, nearly half reportedly target unmutated variant regions. Only a handful of AZD1222 recipients tested seropositive at baseline.

The data were produced by immunoSEQ multiplex PCR, yet TCRdb's version contains in-frame clones alone and is incomplete. The sample holds about 140,000 clones, roughly 89% seen once. CDR1 SGHDN and CDR2 FVKESK come from the germline V gene. V dropped 3 bases and J dropped 3; count of bases not matched to a gene: 6. This CDR3 comprises 16 residues. Notes on this clone: Antigen unknown.

V is TRBV14 and J is TRBJ2-1; 9 bases match TRBD2. The input for sequencing was peripheral blood, taken on day 0 of AZD1222 vaccination. This receptor was identified in an adult in good health. The CDR3 nucleotides are TGTGCCAGCAGCCAGGCCACTAGCGGGCTCTACAATGAGCAGTTCTTC. As protein: CASSQATSGLYNEQFF.